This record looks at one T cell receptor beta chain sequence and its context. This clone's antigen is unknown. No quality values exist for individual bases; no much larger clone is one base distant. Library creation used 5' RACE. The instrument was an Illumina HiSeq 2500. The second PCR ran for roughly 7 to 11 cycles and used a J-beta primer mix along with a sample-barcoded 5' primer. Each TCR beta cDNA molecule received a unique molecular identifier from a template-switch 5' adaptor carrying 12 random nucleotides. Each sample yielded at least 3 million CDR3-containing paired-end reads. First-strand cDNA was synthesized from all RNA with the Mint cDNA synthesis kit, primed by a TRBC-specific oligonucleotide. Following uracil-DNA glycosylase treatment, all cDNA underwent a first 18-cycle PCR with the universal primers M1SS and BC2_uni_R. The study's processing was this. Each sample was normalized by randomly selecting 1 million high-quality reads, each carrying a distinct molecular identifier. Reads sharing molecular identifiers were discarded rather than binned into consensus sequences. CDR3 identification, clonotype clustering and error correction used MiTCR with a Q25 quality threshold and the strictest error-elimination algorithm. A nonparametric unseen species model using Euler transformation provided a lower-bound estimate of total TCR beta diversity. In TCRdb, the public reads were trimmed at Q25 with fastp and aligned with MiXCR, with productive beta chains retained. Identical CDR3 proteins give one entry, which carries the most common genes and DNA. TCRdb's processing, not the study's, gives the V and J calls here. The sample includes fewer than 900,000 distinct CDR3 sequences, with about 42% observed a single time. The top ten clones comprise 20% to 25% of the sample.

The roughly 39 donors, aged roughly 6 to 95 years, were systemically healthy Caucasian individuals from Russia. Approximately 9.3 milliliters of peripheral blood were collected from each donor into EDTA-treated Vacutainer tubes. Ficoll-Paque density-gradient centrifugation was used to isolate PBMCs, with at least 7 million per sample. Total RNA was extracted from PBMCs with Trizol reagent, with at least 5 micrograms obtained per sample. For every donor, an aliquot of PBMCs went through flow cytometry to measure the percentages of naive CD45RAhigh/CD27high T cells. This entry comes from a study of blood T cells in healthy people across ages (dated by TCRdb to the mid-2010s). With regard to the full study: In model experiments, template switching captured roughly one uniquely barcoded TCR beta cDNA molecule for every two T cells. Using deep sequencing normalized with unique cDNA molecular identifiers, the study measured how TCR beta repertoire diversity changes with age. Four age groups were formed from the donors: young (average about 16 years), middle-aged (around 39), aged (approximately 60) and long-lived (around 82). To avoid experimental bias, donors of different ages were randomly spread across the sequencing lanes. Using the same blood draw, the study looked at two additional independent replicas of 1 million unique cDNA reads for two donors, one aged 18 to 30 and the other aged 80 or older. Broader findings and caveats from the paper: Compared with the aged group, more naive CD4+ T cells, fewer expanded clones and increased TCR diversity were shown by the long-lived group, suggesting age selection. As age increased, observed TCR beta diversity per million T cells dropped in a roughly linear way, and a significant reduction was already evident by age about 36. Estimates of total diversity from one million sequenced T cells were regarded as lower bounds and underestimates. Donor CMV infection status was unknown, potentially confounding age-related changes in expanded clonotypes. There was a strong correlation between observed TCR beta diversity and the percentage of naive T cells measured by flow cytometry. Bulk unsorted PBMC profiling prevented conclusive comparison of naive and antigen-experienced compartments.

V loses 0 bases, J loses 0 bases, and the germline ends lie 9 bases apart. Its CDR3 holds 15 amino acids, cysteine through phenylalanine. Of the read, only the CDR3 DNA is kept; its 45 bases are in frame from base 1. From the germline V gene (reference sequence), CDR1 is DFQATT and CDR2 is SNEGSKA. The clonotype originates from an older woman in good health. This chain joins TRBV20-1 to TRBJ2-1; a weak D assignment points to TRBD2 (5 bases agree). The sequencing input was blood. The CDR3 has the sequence CSAREEVSSYNEQFF. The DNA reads TGCAGTGCTAGAGAGGAGGTAAGCTCCTACAATGAGCAGTTCTTC.